This TCR beta chain was identified in a study of cytomegalovirus exposure and HLA in healthy donors. Overall study findings and caveats: Another analysis was done later, and it associated over 15,000 TCR beta sequences with HLA alleles at 0.05 false discovery rate. TCR beta V- and J-gene trimming was later associated with a missense DCLRE1C variant. Highly shared variants forming one cluster were likely a sequencing artifact.

V lost 0 bases, J lost 3 bases, and 4 bases stayed unmatched. The CDR3 runs to 15 residues. Germline CDR1 SGDLS, CDR2 YYNGEE. The PCR employed 60 Vbeta primers together with 13 Jbeta primers. Authors' data handling: Later work found around 85 million unique TCR beta chains, with 9.5 million to 12 million shared. The method was immunoSEQ multiplex PCR; TCRdb's version includes in-frame clones alone and lacks a portion of them. V, J and clone size are taken as reported in that table, and D and trimming were inferred from the DNA itself. The data contain roughly 200,000 clones, roughly 13% of them seen just once; the ten biggest clones take up less than 8.5%. As concerns this clone: The antigen remains undetermined.

This clonotype was obtained from a man aged 45-65 years in good health and CMV-seropositive. The sequenced material came from PBMCs. The rearrangement joins TRBV9 to TRBJ1-2; 8 bases agree with TRBD1. The DNA of the CDR3 is TGTGCCAGCAGCGTAGCCTTGACAGGGGACTATGGCTACACCTTC. It translates to CASSVALTGDYGYTF.